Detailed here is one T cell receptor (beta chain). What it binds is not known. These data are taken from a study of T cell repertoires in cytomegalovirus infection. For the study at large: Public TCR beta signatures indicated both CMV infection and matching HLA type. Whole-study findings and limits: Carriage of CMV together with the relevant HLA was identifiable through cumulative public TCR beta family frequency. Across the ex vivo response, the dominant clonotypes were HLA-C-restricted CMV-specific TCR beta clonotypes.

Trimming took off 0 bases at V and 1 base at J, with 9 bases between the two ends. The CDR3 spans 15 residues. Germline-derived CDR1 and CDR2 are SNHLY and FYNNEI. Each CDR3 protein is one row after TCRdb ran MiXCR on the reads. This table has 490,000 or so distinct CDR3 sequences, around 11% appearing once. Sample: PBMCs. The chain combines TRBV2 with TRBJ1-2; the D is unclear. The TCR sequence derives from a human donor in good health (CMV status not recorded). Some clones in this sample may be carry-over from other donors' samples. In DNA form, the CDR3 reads TGTGCCAGCAGTGAAGCGGTCAGATTTAACTATGGCTACACCTTC. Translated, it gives CASSEAVRFNYGYTF.